There are many counts of the clone carrying this TCR beta chain. The CDR3 is made up of 13 amino acids. Germline CDR1 and CDR2: SGHTA and FQGNSA. Trimming took off 0 bases at V and 8 bases at J, with 8 bases between the two ends. The sample originates from a study of early T cells in non-severe SARS-CoV-2 infection. TCRdb itself ran the 5' RACE reads through MiXCR, one entry per CDR3 protein. This table has tens of thousands of distinct CDR3 sequences, 9.4% appearing once. Sample: whole blood, taken at baseline. This receptor was taken from an adult who was a healthcare worker with PCR-confirmed SARS-CoV-2 infection or an uninfected control (not recorded which). The rearrangement links TRBV7-2 to TRBJ2-1; D not certain. The CDR3 coding sequence is TGTGCCAGCAGCTTAGCATTTAGCTATGAGCAGTTCTTC. Translating gives CASSLAFSYEQFF. The complete variable domain, with remaining parts taken from reference TRBV7-2 and TRBJ2-1, reads GAGVSQSPSNKVTEKGKDVELRCDPISGHTALYWYRQSLGQGLEFLIYFQGNSAPDKSGLPSDRFSAERTGGSVSTLTIQRTQQEDSAVYLCASSLAFSYEQFFGPGTRLTVL.